This T cell receptor beta chain comes out of a study of blood T cell repertoires in COVID-19. Repertoires were generated with immunoSEQ multiplex PCR, while TCRdb's copy carries only in-frame clones and drops some. Altogether over 300,000 clones are present, around 86% being singletons, with the ten largest covering under 2%. Material for sequencing was peripheral blood. The TCR sequence derives from a woman aged 50 to 60 with acute or convalescent COVID-19.

CDR3 amino acids: CASSLEPRETQYF. The CDR3 bases are TGTGCCAGCAGCTTGGAACCTCGGGAGACCCAGTACTTC. V is TRBV5-8 and J is TRBJ2-5; D is ambiguous. Between the trimmed V and J ends, which lost 0 bases and 5 bases, there was a span of 8 bases. The CDR3 is made up of 13 amino acids. CDR1 SGHTS and CDR2 YDEGEE come from the germline V gene.